One and the same sample provided the 32 T cell receptor beta chains below, sequenced in a study of blood T cell repertoires in COVID-19. TCRdb keeps only in-frame clones here, not all; method: immunoSEQ multiplex PCR. The data hold about 330,000 clones, with approximately 88% observed a single time. Sequenced: peripheral blood. The source of these receptors is a woman aged 45-59 years with active or convalescent COVID-19.

The count of this clone is one. The gene calls are TRBV6-5 and TRBJ1-6; tentatively, D is TRBD1 (5 bases). V lost 5 bases, J lost 9 bases, and 17 bases lay in between. Germline lookup yields CDR1 MNHEY and CDR2 SVGAGI. This CDR3 is 15 amino acids long. In DNA, the CDR3 is TGTGCCAGCAGTCTTCCCTCAGGGCCAGGTTCACCCCTCCACTTT. Its translation is CASSLPSGPGSPLHF.

The rearrangement joins TRBV7-2 to TRBJ2-3; TRBD2 agrees at 9 bases. CDR1 is SGHTA and CDR2 is FQGNSA in the germline V gene. The CDR3 has 16 amino acids. With 5 bases clipped from V and 1 base from J, the junction kept 7 bases outside the gene matches. In DNA form, the CDR3 reads TGTGCCAGCAGCACCGAGAGGACTAGCGGCACAGATACGCAGTATTTT. Its protein is CASSTERTSGTDTQYF.

This clone was counted once. The J gene is TRBJ2-1, the V gene TRBV5-5; TRBD2 is a possible D gene (5 bases). Germline CDR1 and CDR2: SGHKS and YYEKEE (reference sequence). Trimming removed 0 bases from V and 8 bases from J, with 15 bases in between. The CDR3 sequence is 15 residues long. The CDR3 nucleotides are TGTGCCAGCAGCTTGGAGGCTAGCCCTGGACATGAGCAGTTCTTC. Protein: CASSLEASPGHEQFF.

This clone came up once. This chain uses TRBV30 with TRBJ1-5; a weak D match, TRBD1 (6 bases). The CDR3 runs 14 residues. Germline V lookup: CDR1 GTSNPN, CDR2 SVGIG (reference sequence). V lost 3 bases to trimming and J lost 9 bases, with 18 bases between them. The DNA of the CDR3 is TGTGCCTGGAGGGGAGTCGGGGGGCTTGGGCCCCAGCATTTT. This encodes CAWRGVGGLGPQHF.

V is TRBV4-1 and J is TRBJ2-7; 11 bases are shared with TRBD2. This CDR3 contains 15 residues. The germline CDR1 and CDR2 sequences are MGHRA and YSYEKL. Trimming removed 1 base from V and 7 bases from J; junction bases left unmatched: 6. The CDR3 region has the DNA TGCGCCAGCAGCCAAGGACCGGGACTAGCGGTTGAGCAGTACTTC. It is translated as CASSQGPGLAVEQYF.

This chain links TRBV10-2 with TRBJ1-1; D not resolved. This CDR3 has 14 amino acids. Trimming left V 0 bases short and J 5 bases short, with 10 bases between. CDR1 and CDR2 from the germline V gene are WSHSY and SAAADI. The CDR3 region is CASSESTRGTEAFF. CDR3 DNA sequence: TGCGCCAGCAGTGAGTCGACGCGGGGAACTGAAGCTTTCTTT.

This clone has only one observation. The chain combines TRBV3-1 (or the pseudogene TRBV3-2) with TRBJ1-5; D may be TRBD1 (5 bases). The CDR3 spans 14 residues. Germline V gives CDR1 LGHDT, CDR2 YNNKEL (reference sequence). The V end lost 4 bases, the J end lost 10 bases, and 17 bases lay between the germline ends. The CDR3 is CASSPDTVMGPQHF. In DNA, the CDR3 is TGTGCCAGCAGCCCGGACACGGTGATGGGTCCCCAGCATTTT.

The sample holds a few counts of this clone. V usage is TRBV27 and J usage is TRBJ1-1; possible D gene TRBD1, 5 bases. The V gene lost 5 bases and the J gene lost 7 bases, with 20 bases spanning the gap. Germline-derived CDR1 and CDR2 are MNHEY and SMNVEV (reference sequence). The CDR3 runs to 15 residues. CDR3 sequence: CASSPIQTALDEAFF. The CDR3, as DNA: TGTGCCAGCAGTCCAATCCAGACAGCCCTGGATGAAGCTTTCTTT.

CDR3 DNA: TGTGCCAGTAGTCCAGGGACTAGCCGCTACGAGCAGTACTTC. Translation: CASSPGTSRYEQYF. This chain joins TRBV19 and TRBJ2-7; 9 bases agree with TRBD2. Unmatched junction bases numbered 5, after V lost 5 bases and J lost 3 bases. This CDR3 comprises 14 residues. Germline CDR1 is LNHDA and CDR2 is SQIVND (reference sequence).

The V gene is TRBV28, the J gene TRBJ1-1, with D unclear. Germline assignment: CDR1 MDHEN and CDR2 SYDVKM. Trimming shortened V by 10 bases and J by 0 bases, and 12 bases separated the two germline ends. This CDR3 has 13 amino acids. The CDR3 DNA sequence: TGTGCCACCCTTTCCGGGATGAACACTGAAGCTTTCTTT. It yields the protein CATLSGMNTEAFF.

This clone appeared a single time. The chain couples TRBV27 to TRBJ1-6; tentatively, D is TRBD1 (5 bases). The germline V gene encodes CDR1 MNHEY and CDR2 SMNVEV (reference sequence). The germline V and J ends were trimmed by 2 bases and 9 bases, with 17 bases remaining between them. The CDR3 totals 16 residues. The CDR3 sequence is CASSLQVPRGSSPLHF. The CDR3 DNA follows: TGTGCCAGCAGTTTACAGGTCCCCCGGGGGTCTTCACCCCTCCACTTT.

This clone has only one observation. The CDR3 reads CASSPLPTVGDYLNEQFF. The CDR3 DNA reads as TGTGCCAGCAGCCCTCTGCCGACAGTAGGAGATTATCTTAATGAGCAGTTCTTC. The chain links TRBV3-1 (or the pseudogene TRBV3-2) to TRBJ2-1; D possibly corresponds to TRBD1 (5 bases). The CDR3 spans 18 residues. Germline CDR1 LGHDT, CDR2 YNNKEL (reference sequence). With 4 bases removed from V and 7 bases from J, the gap between germline ends came to 26 bases.

CDR3 nucleotide sequence: TGTGCCAGCAGCGCAACAACCGAGGGCACCATATATTTT. It specifies CASSATTEGTIYF. The chain couples TRBV9 to TRBJ1-3; the D is unclear. Germline-derived CDR1 and CDR2 are SGDLS and YYNGEE. Trimming shortened V by 3 bases and J by 9 bases, and 13 bases separated the two germline ends. The CDR3 totals 13 residues.

This rearrangement joins TRBV6-5 to TRBJ2-7, with D maybe TRBD2 (6 bases). CDR1 is MNHEY and CDR2 is SVGAGI in the germline V gene. V lost 6 bases to trimming and J lost 7 bases, with 22 bases between them. This CDR3 contains 15 residues. CDR3 DNA sequence: TGTGCCAGCAGCTTCGACTTCGGGAAGGGGAGGGAGCAGTACTTC. It yields the protein CASSFDFGKGREQYF.

The chain carries TRBV12-3 or TRBV12-4 and TRBJ2-2, with 7 nucleotides matching TRBD2. The ends lost 3 bases at V and 7 bases at J; junction bases unmatched: 2. This CDR3 spans 13 amino acids. The DNA for the CDR3 is TGTGCCAGCAGTTTCGGGGGGATCGGGGAGCTGTTTTTT. Translated: CASSFGGIGELFF.

The chain uses TRBV7-3 and TRBJ1-1, with 7 bases fitting TRBD1. The junction had 1 base not matched to a gene; V was cut back by 4 bases and J by 2 bases. Germline V gives CDR1 SGHTA, CDR2 FQGTGA. There are 13 residues in the CDR3. The CDR3 DNA sequence: TGTGCCAGCAGCTGGGACAGAAACACTGAAGCTTTCTTT. This gives the protein CASSWDRNTEAFF. Using reference TRBV7-3 and TRBJ1-1 for the parts outside the CDR3, the full variable domain is GAGVSQTPSNKVTEKGKYVELRCDPISGHTALYWYRQSLGQGPEFLIYFQGTGAADDSGLPNDRFFAVRPEGSVSTLKIQRTERGDSAVYLCASSWDRNTEAFFGQGTRLTVV.

This clone was seen just once. The gene calls are TRBV7-3 and TRBJ2-3; D possibly corresponds to TRBD2 (6 bases). CDR1 and CDR2 (germline): SGHTA, FQGTGA. V shed 5 bases and J shed 6 bases, with 15 bases lying between them. This CDR3 is built from 14 residues. For the CDR3, the DNA is TGTGCCAGCAGCGCCGGGACTGTCCGGGATACGCAGTATTTT. This sequence encodes CASSAGTVRDTQYF. The full variable domain, in which reference TRBV7-3 and TRBJ2-3 provide the parts outside the CDR3, is GAGVSQTPSNKVTEKGKYVELRCDPISGHTALYWYRQSLGQGPEFLIYFQGTGAADDSGLPNDRFFAVRPEGSVSTLKIQRTERGDSAVYLCASSAGTVRDTQYFGPGTRLTVL.

CDR3 loop: CASSSGGIETQYF. The CDR3 bases are TGTGCCAGCAGCTCGGGGGGAATCGAGACCCAGTACTTC. The gene calls are TRBV28 and TRBJ2-5; the match to TRBD2 covers 7 bases. The junction had 6 bases not matched to a gene; V was cut back by 6 bases and J by 5 bases. The CDR3 covers 13 residues. The germline gives CDR1 MDHEN, CDR2 SYDVKM.

The genes are TRBV3-1 (or the pseudogene TRBV3-2) and TRBJ2-7; 8 bases agree with TRBD1. Germline V gives CDR1 LGHDT, CDR2 YNNKEL (reference sequence). This CDR3 spans 16 amino acids. V lost 1 base and J lost 5; bases outside the gene matches: 10. Here the CDR3 reads CASSQATGVGLDEQYF. CDR3 nucleotides: TGTGCCAGCAGCCAAGCGACAGGGGTCGGGCTCGACGAGCAGTACTTC.

The CDR3: CASSLGYREGVTGELFF. The CDR3 coding sequence is TGTGCCAGCAGCTTAGGATATAGGGAGGGGGTGACCGGGGAGCTGTTTTTT. This chain joins TRBV7-6 and TRBJ2-2; D perhaps matches TRBD2 (7 bases). The V gene's germline CDR1 is SGHVS and CDR2 FNYEAQ. There are 17 residues in the CDR3. Trimming cost V 1 base and J 5 bases, with 17 bases left between them.

V gene TRBV4-1 combines with J gene TRBJ2-7, with D tentatively TRBD2 (5 bases). Germline values: CDR1 MGHRA, CDR2 YSYEKL. Between the trimmed V and J ends, which lost 4 bases and 4 bases, there was a span of 20 bases. The CDR3 is made up of 16 amino acids. The CDR3 DNA sequence: TGCGCCAGCAGCCGGGAGACGGAATCCCTTAGGTACGAGCAGTACTTC. Residues: CASSRETESLRYEQYF.

This clone showed up just once. V usage is TRBV29-1 and J usage is TRBJ2-3; tentative D call: TRBD1 (5 bases). The CDR3 covers 13 residues. V was clipped by 4 bases and J by 2 bases, with 10 bases between them. Germline CDR1 SQVTM, CDR2 ANQGSEA. The CDR3 region has the DNA TGCAGCGTTGTAGGGGCAAACACAGATACGCAGTATTTT. It yields the protein CSVVGANTDTQYF.

Only a few counts were recorded for this clone. This chain joins TRBV29-1 and TRBJ1-1, with D maybe TRBD1 (6 bases). The V end lost 4 bases, the J end lost 4 bases, and 19 bases lay between the germline ends. Germline V CDR1 and CDR2: SQVTM, ANQGSEA. The CDR3 extends over 15 amino acids. The CDR3 region is CSVGSQGMGSTEAFF. Written as DNA, the CDR3 is TGCAGCGTTGGGAGTCAGGGGATGGGTAGCACTGAAGCTTTCTTT. Looking up the rest from reference TRBV29-1 and TRBJ1-1 gives the full variable domain: SAVISQKPSRDICQRGTSLTIQCQVDSQVTMMFWYRQQPGQSLTLIATANQGSEATYESGFVIDKFPISRPNLTFSTLTVSNMSPEDSSIYLCSVGSQGMGSTEAFFGQGTRLTVV.

The rearrangement links TRBV5-1 to TRBJ1-1, with D unclear. The CDR3 is 14 amino acids. V was cut by 4 bases and J by 4 bases, with 14 bases left in between. In germline, CDR1 is SGHRS, CDR2 YFSETQ. The CDR3 loop is CASSPVLGSTEAFF. The CDR3 coding sequence is TGCGCCAGCAGCCCCGTCCTGGGGAGCACTGAAGCTTTCTTT.

The rearrangement joins TRBV24-1 to TRBJ1-4; 9 positions agree with TRBD1. The germline V gene has CDR1 KGHDR and CDR2 SFDVKD. CDR3 length equals 20 residues. Germline trimming cut 2 bases from V and 6 bases from J; bases unmatched to any gene: 18. The CDR3 here is CATSDYRRDRVETCYEKLFF. The DNA of the CDR3 is TGTGCCACCAGTGATTATAGGAGGGACAGGGTAGAAACTTGTTATGAAAAACTGTTTTTT.

The chain has TRBV15 and TRBJ2-1; no definite D call. V was pared by 4 bases and J by 4 bases, with 2 bases between. Germline V lookup: CDR1 LNHNV, CDR2 YYDKDF (reference sequence). The CDR3 runs 11 residues. CDR3 sequence: CATSIYNEQFF. In DNA, the CDR3 is TGTGCCACCAGCATATACAATGAGCAGTTCTTC.

A single count supports this clone. V and J are TRBV7-9 and TRBJ1-1, with D perhaps matching TRBD1 (5 bases). Germline V gives CDR1 SEHNR, CDR2 FQNEAQ (reference sequence). The CDR3 length is 13 residues. Between the trimmed V and J ends, which lost 5 bases and 3 bases, there was a span of 10 bases. This chain's CDR3 is CASSQDTHTEAFF. The CDR3 bases are TGTGCCAGCAGCCAGGACACTCACACTGAAGCTTTCTTT.

As to this clone: At one of its ends the junction is not consistent with the germline gene, which may arise from a read error. The chain has TRBV18 and TRBJ2-7, with 7 bases aligning to TRBD1. CDR3 length: 15 amino acids. Germline loops: CDR1 KGHSH, CDR2 LQKENI. This CDR3 reads CANSPPGQRTYEQYF. CDR3 nucleotides: TGTGCCAACTCACCACCGGGACAGAGGACCTACGAGCAGTACTTC.

This clone was recorded once. The chain is built from TRBV18 and TRBJ1-1; maybe TRBD1 (5 bases). The germline V and J ends were trimmed by 5 bases and 1 base, with 17 bases remaining between them. CDR3 length equals 16 residues. Germline CDR1 is KGHSH and CDR2 is LQKENI. This CDR3 reads CASSTRQSSPNTEAFF. The CDR3 nucleotides are TGTGCCAGCTCAACCCGACAGTCGTCCCCGAACACTGAAGCTTTCTTT.

The genes are TRBV27 and TRBJ2-1, with 7 bases matching TRBD2. CDR1 MNHEY and CDR2 SMNVEV come from the germline V gene (reference sequence). V lost 5 bases, J lost 8 bases, and 12 bases stayed unmatched. The CDR3 spans 15 residues. The CDR3 is CASSATSPMVHEQFF. CDR3 nucleotides: TGTGCCAGCAGTGCGACTAGCCCGATGGTGCATGAGCAGTTCTTC.

In its sample, this clone was seen once. This chain uses TRBV18 with TRBJ1-2; D not resolved. CDR1 KGHSH and CDR2 LQKENI come from the germline V gene. The V and J ends lost 3 bases and 6 bases respectively, with 14 bases between them. CDR3 length: 14 amino acids. The CDR3 region is CASSPVNGDNGYTF. The DNA of the CDR3 is TGTGCCAGCTCACCGGTCAACGGGGATAATGGCTACACCTTC. Together with reference TRBV18 and TRBJ1-2, the CDR3 gives the full variable domain: NAGVMQNPRHLVRRRGQEARLRCSPMKGHSHVYWYRQLPEEGLKFMVYLQKENIIDESGMPKERFSAEFPKEGPSILRIQQVVRGDSAAYFCASSPVNGDNGYTFGSGTRLTVV.

V and J are TRBV25-1 and TRBJ2-7, with 7 positions matching TRBD1. The CDR3 consists of 12 residues. Germline V gives CDR1 MGHDK, CDR2 SYGVNS. The ends lost 5 bases at V and 3 bases at J; junction bases unmatched: 1. CDR3 bases: TGTGCCAGCAGTCGGGACAGCTACGAGCAGTACTTC. It is translated as CASSRDSYEQYF.